This T cell receptor (beta chain) is drawn from a study of regulatory T cells in long-lasting Graves disease. For the study at large: Graves' patients, diagnosed recently, had received antithyroid drugs under 3 months.

Regarding the study as a whole: Persistent cases favored TRBV28, TRBJ1-2 and TRBJ2-5.

HTBI primers from iRepertoire and Arm-PCR of CDR3 regions yielded the TCR beta libraries. TCRdb used MiXCR to reprocess the multiplex PCR reads, holding one entry per CDR3 protein. The sample comprises 540,000 or so distinct CDR3 sequences, about 14% of which are singletons, and 10% rests with the top ten. Documented time point: newly diagnosed GD, antithyroid drugs for less than 3 months. The TCR library was made from RNA that had been extracted from PBMCs in TRIzol. This clonotype appeared a few times. Its specificity is not known. CDR3 size: 13 residues. The germline gives CDR1 GTSNPN, CDR2 SVGIG (reference sequence). J lost 0 bases, V lost 5 bases, and 1 base had no gene match. The sample was also linked to a second study, of T cells in Graves' hyperthyroidism and ophthalmopathy.

The TCR sequence derives from a man aged 30 to 45 with Graves disease. Sequences were derived from peripheral blood mononuclear cells (PBMCs), sampled at new diagnosis, from a patient treated with antithyroid drugs. The rearrangement joins TRBV30 to TRBJ1-1; 9 positions agree with TRBD1. The CDR3 DNA reads TGTGCCTGGGACAGGGGGATGAACACTGAAGCTTTCTTT. This encodes CAWDRGMNTEAFF.